This T cell receptor (beta chain) was documented in a study of beta chain features in type 1 diabetes. Study in general: Investigators examined under 140 million sorted cells across all samples.

The V gene end was trimmed by 5 bases and the J gene end by 7 bases; junction bases not matched to a gene: 4. The CDR3 is 14 amino acids. The germline CDR1 and CDR2 sequences are MDHEN and SYDVKM. On this clone itself: What it binds is unknown.

Heparinised blood was drawn once per donor, averaging about 116 mL. Study observations and caveats: PCR might show a preference for shorter templates, equally across patients and controls. Among all four CD4+ subsets, Type 1 diabetes patients had TCRB CDR3s that were moderately but significantly shorter.

Expressed TCRB transcripts were sequenced after all isolated RNA was converted to cDNA. Regulatory, naive and central memory T cell samples averaged approximately 3.4 million reads. Assay: immunoSEQ multiplex PCR; the TCRdb copy retains only in-frame clones and omits some. In the table there are approximately 260,000 clones, about 24% of which are singletons. The specimen was naive CD4+ T cells from blood. The chain joins TRBV28 to TRBJ2-1; 11 bases are a match to TRBD1. The sequence derives from a woman younger than 45 with type 1 diabetes. The DNA for the CDR3 is TGTGCCAGCAGTAGGGACAGGGGGATGAATGAGCAGTTCTTC. It yields the protein CASSRDRGMNEQFF. Complete variable domain (other parts from reference TRBV28 and TRBJ2-1): DVKVTQSSRYLVKRTGEKVFLECVQDMDHENMFWYRQDPGLGLRLIYFSYDVKMKEKGDIPEGYSVSREKKERFSLILESASTNQTSMYLCASSRDRGMNEQFFGPGTRLTVL.